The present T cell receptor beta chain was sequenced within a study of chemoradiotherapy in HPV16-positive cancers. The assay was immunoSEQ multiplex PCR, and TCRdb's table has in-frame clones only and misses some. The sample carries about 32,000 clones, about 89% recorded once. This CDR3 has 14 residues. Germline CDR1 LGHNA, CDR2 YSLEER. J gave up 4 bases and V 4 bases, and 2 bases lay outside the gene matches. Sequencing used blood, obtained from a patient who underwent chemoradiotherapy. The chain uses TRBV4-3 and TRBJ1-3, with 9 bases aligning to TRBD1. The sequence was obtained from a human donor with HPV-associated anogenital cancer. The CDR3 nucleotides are TGCGCCAGCAGCCGAGGGACAGGGGGAAACACCATATATTTT. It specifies CASSRGTGGNTIYF.